This entry lists 19 T cell receptor beta chains sequenced from one sample in a study of technical replicates of blood from a handful of donors. Only in-frame clones appear in the TCRdb table, and some are missing; sequencing was by immunoSEQ multiplex PCR. The sample yields 60,000 to 65,000 clones, approximately 86% seen once. Sequences were obtained from PBMCs. These receptors were collected from a human donor in good health. Some clones in this sample may be carry-over from other donors' samples.

The chain has TRBV30 and TRBJ2-5; D is possibly TRBD2 (5 bases). In germline, CDR1 is GTSNPN, CDR2 SVGIG (reference sequence). The CDR3 loop spans 10 amino acids. Here the CDR3 DNA reads TGTGCTGAGGGCCGGGAGACCCAGTACTTC. Protein product: CAEGRETQYF.

The chain combines TRBV4-3 with TRBJ2-5, with TRBD1 as a possible D gene (6 bases). Trimming stripped 3 bases from V and 5 bases from J, with 16 bases between. Germline assignment: CDR1 LGHNA and CDR2 YSLEER. The CDR3 is 15 amino acids. In DNA, the CDR3 is TGCGCCAGCAGCCAGAACCCGACAGGCCAGGAGACCCAGTACTTC. As protein: CASSQNPTGQETQYF.

The chain combines TRBV5-6 with TRBJ2-7; 11 nucleotides line up with TRBD2. J lost 0 bases, V lost 4 bases, and 0 bases had no gene match. Germline V gene data show CDR1 as SGHDT and CDR2 as YYEEEE. This CDR3 region has 14 residues. The CDR3 DNA follows: TGTGCCAGCAGCGGGACTAGCGGCTCCTACGAGCAGTACTTC. Its protein is CASSGTSGSYEQYF.

The rearrangement links TRBV4-1 to TRBJ2-2, with 11 nucleotides matching TRBD1. Germline-derived CDR1 and CDR2 are MGHRA and YSYEKL. CDR3 size: 15 residues. V shed 6 bases and J 5 bases; nucleotides not matched to a gene: 5. CDR3 nucleotide sequence: TGCGCCAGCAGTCGGGGACAGGGGGGTACCGGGGAGCTGTTTTTT. Protein sequence: CASSRGQGGTGELFF.

Here the CDR3 reads CASSTDSGYGYTF. CDR3 in DNA: TGTGCCAGCAGCACGGACAGTGGCTATGGCTACACCTTC. V is TRBV7-8 and J is TRBJ1-2, with a possible D match to TRBD1 (6 bases). Germline V lookup: CDR1 SGHVS, CDR2 FQNEAQ. Trimming took 5 bases from V and 4 from J, leaving 11 bases between them. The CDR3 length is 13 residues.

This rearrangement joins TRBV10-3 to TRBJ2-7; D remains unclear. Germline V gene lookup returns CDR1 ENHRY and CDR2 SYGVKD. This CDR3 has 14 residues. The V end lost 4 bases, the J end lost 0 bases, and 10 bases lay between the germline ends. CDR3 bases: TGTGCCATCAGTGCTAAGGCAGGCTCCTACGAGCAGTACTTC. Its translation is CAISAKAGSYEQYF.

CDR3 loop: CASSDWTASGANVLTF. The CDR3 DNA follows: TGCGCCAGCAGCGACTGGACAGCCTCTGGGGCCAACGTCCTGACTTTC. The chain employs TRBV5-1 and TRBJ2-6; D perhaps matches TRBD1 (6 bases). Germline loops: CDR1 SGHRS, CDR2 YFSETQ. The CDR3 totals 16 residues. The V and J ends lost 4 bases and 0 bases respectively, with 11 bases between them. Drawing the rest from reference TRBV5-1 and TRBJ2-6, the complete variable domain is KAGVTQTPRYLIKTRGQQVTLSCSPISGHRSVSWYQQTPGQGLQFLFEYFSETQRNKGNFPGRFSGRQFSNSRSEMNVSTLELGDSALYLCASSDWTASGANVLTFGAGSRLTVL.

V usage is TRBV10-3 and J usage is TRBJ1-5, with 7 nucleotides matching TRBD1. Germline lookup yields CDR1 ENHRY and CDR2 SYGVKD. With V trimmed by 6 bases and J by 0 bases, 8 bases remained unmatched. CDR3 length equals 16 residues. CDR3 amino acids: CAISRDRGHSNQPQHF. DNA for the CDR3: TGTGCCATCAGCCGGGACAGAGGACATAGCAATCAGCCCCAGCATTTT.

CDR3 coding DNA: TGTGCCATCAGTGCCCTTAAACCTGCGCGCGGGGGGCTGAGCGGGGAGCTGTTTTTT. Its translation: CAISALKPARGGLSGELFF. The V gene is TRBV10-3, the J gene TRBJ2-2, with 8 bases matching TRBD2. Germline-derived CDR1 and CDR2 are ENHRY and SYGVKD. Trimming cost V 4 bases and J 7 bases; bases outside gene matches: 20. The CDR3 covers 19 residues.

This clone has a single count. This chain joins TRBV27 and TRBJ1-1, with 8 nucleotides matching TRBD1. The CDR3 extends over 13 amino acids. Looked up from germline, CDR1 is MNHEY and CDR2 is SMNVEV (reference sequence). V lost 5 bases, J lost 11 bases, and 10 bases stayed unmatched. The chain's CDR3 is CASSLRDRLEAFF. The CDR3 DNA reads TGTGCCAGCAGTCTAAGGGACAGGCTCGAGGCTTTCTTT.

The chain couples TRBV4-1 to TRBJ1-2; D perhaps matches TRBD1 (6 bases). CDR1 is MGHRA and CDR2 is YSYEKL in the germline V gene. The V end lost 0 bases, the J end lost 8 bases, and 19 bases lay between the germline ends. The CDR3 has 16 amino acids. The CDR3 nucleotides are TGCGCCAGCAGCCAAGATCCAACAGGGAGAATGGTAGGCTACACCTTC. Its protein is CASSQDPTGRMVGYTF.

This clone was seen a single time. The rearrangement joins TRBV7-3 to TRBJ2-1; D is possibly TRBD2 (6 bases). With 5 bases removed from V and 0 bases from J, the gap between germline ends came to 11 bases. Germline CDR1 reads SGHTA; CDR2 reads FQGTGA. The CDR3 consists of 15 residues. This chain's CDR3 is CASSGGTHSYNEQFF. CDR3 nucleotide sequence: TGTGCCAGCAGCGGCGGGACCCACTCCTACAATGAGCAGTTCTTC. The whole variable domain, remainder taken from reference TRBV7-3 and TRBJ2-1, is GAGVSQTPSNKVTEKGKYVELRCDPISGHTALYWYRQSLGQGPEFLIYFQGTGAADDSGLPNDRFFAVRPEGSVSTLKIQRTERGDSAVYLCASSGGTHSYNEQFFGPGTRLTVL.

There are a few counts of this clone. Additional DNA sequences in this sample encode the identical CDR3. CDR3 residues: CASSWTGETEAFF. CDR3 DNA: TGTGCCAGCAGCTGGACGGGGGAGACTGAAGCTTTCTTT. The rearrangement joins TRBV7-9 to TRBJ1-1, with a possible D match to TRBD1 (5 bases). Germline CDR1 SEHNR, CDR2 FQNEAQ (reference sequence). The length of the CDR3 is 13 residues. The ends were cut back, 4 bases at V and 5 bases at J, with 11 bases in the middle.

The rearrangement joins TRBV11-2 to TRBJ2-3; 7 bases map to TRBD1. There are 15 residues in the CDR3. The V gene end was trimmed by 5 bases and the J gene end by 3 bases; junction bases not matched to a gene: 8. CDR1 SGHAT and CDR2 FQNNGV come from the germline V gene. The CDR3: CASSRQGFWTDTQYF. As DNA, the CDR3 is TGTGCCAGCAGCAGACAGGGCTTCTGGACAGATACGCAGTATTTT.

This chain links TRBV6-1 with TRBJ2-5; maybe TRBD2 (7 bases). This CDR3 is 14 amino acids long. The germline V gene has CDR1 MNHNS and CDR2 SASEGT. Trimming cost V 4 bases and J 4 bases, with 13 bases left between them. CDR3: CASSAIGGRETQYF. The CDR3 coding sequence is TGTGCCAGCAGTGCCATCGGGGGGCGAGAGACCCAGTACTTC.

The chain recombines TRBV5-1 with TRBJ2-5; the D gene is possibly TRBD1 (6 bases). Germline V lookup: CDR1 SGHRS, CDR2 YFSETQ. The CDR3 is 15 amino acids. Trimming cost V 7 bases and J 2 bases, with 18 bases left between them. The CDR3 loop is CASGGIGTQQETQYF. CDR3 nucleotide sequence: TGCGCCAGCGGGGGCATAGGGACACAACAAGAGACCCAGTACTTC. The full variable domain, with the rest looked up from reference TRBV5-1 and TRBJ2-5, is KAGVTQTPRYLIKTRGQQVTLSCSPISGHRSVSWYQQTPGQGLQFLFEYFSETQRNKGNFPGRFSGRQFSNSRSEMNVSTLELGDSALYLCASGGIGTQQETQYFGPGTRLLVL.

This clone turned up a few times. The chain carries TRBV7-8 and TRBJ1-1; D gene unclear. Germline CDR1 reads SGHVS; CDR2 reads FQNEAQ. V was pared by 7 bases and J by 1 base, with 10 bases between. The length of the CDR3 is 13 residues. For the CDR3, the DNA is TGTGCCAGCACCCTATTGAGGAACACTGAAGCTTTCTTT. It is translated as CASTLLRNTEAFF.

J is TRBJ1-5 and V is TRBV6-1; TRBD1 might be the D (6 bases). The germline V gene encodes CDR1 MNHNS and CDR2 SASEGT. The CDR3 runs to 16 residues. V lost 4 bases and J 0 bases, leaving 13 bases between the germline ends. CDR3 in amino acids: CASSGPGHNSNQPQHF. In DNA form, the CDR3 reads TGTGCCAGCAGTGGACCGGGACATAATAGCAATCAGCCCCAGCATTTT.

This chain joins TRBV2 and TRBJ2-1, with 8 bases fitting TRBD2. The CDR3 runs to 17 residues. Germline V lookup: CDR1 SNHLY, CDR2 FYNNEI. Germline trimming cut 5 bases from V and 4 bases from J; bases unmatched to any gene: 13. The CDR3 DNA follows: TGTGCCAGCAGTAACATTAGGAGCACTAGCGGTTACAATGAGCAGTTCTTC. This codes for CASSNIRSTSGYNEQFF.